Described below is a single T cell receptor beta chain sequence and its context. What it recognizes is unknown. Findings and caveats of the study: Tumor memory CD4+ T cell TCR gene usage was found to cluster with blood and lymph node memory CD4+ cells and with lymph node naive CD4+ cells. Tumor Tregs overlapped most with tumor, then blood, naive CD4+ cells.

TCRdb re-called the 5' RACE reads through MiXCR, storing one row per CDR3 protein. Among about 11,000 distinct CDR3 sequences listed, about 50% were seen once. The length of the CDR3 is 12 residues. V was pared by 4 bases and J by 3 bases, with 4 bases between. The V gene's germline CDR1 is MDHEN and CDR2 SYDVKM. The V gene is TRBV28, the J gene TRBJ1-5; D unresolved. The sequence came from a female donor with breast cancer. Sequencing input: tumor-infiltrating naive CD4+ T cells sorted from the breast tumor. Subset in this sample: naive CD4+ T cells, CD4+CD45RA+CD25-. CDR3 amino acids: CASSSNNQPQHF. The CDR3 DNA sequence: TGTGCCAGCAGTTCAAACAATCAGCCCCAGCATTTT.